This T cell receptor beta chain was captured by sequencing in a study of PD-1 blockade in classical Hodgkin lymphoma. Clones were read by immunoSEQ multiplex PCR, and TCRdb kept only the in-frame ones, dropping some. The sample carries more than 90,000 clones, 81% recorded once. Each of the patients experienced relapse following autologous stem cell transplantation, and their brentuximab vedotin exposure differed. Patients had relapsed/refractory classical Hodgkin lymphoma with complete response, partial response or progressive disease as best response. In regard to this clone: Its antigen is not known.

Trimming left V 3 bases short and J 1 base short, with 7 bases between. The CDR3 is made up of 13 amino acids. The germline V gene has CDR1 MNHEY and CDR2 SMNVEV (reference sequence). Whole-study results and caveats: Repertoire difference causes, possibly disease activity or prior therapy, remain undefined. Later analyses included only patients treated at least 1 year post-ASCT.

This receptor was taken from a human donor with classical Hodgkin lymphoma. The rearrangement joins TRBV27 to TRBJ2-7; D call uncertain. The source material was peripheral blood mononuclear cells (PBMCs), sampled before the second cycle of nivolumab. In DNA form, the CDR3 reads TGTGCCAGCAGTTTCTGGCCTTCCTACGAGCAGTACTTC. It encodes CASSFWPSYEQYF.